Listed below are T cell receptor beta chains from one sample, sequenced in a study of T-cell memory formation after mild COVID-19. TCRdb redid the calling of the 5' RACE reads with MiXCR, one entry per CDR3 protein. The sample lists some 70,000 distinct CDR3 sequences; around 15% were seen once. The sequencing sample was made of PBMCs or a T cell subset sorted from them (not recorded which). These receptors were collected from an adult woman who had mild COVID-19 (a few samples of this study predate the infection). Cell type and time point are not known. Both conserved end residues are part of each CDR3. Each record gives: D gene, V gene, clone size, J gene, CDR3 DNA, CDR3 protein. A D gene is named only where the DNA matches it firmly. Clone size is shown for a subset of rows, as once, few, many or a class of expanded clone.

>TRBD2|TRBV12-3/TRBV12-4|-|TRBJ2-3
TGTGCCAGCAGCCCTAGCGGGGGCGCAACCGGCGCAGATACGCAGTATTTT
CASSPSGGATGADTQYF
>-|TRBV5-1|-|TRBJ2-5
TGCGCCAGCAGCTTGGTAGGGGGGAACCAAGAGACCCAGTACTTC
CASSLVGGNQETQYF
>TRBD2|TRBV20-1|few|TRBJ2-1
TGCAGTGCTAGGGAATCACGGGGGGGCCCATACAATGAGCAGTTCTTC
CSARESRGGPYNEQFF
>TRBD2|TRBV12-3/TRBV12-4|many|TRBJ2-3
TGTGCCAGCAGCTCCCCGGCTAGCGGGGGAGATACGCAGTATTTT
CASSSPASGGDTQYF
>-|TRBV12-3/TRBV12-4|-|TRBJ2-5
TGTGCCAGCAATCGACAGCTCCAAGAGACCCAGTACTTC
CASNRQLQETQYF
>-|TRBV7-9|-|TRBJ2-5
TGTGCCAGCAGCCCCCAGAGGCTCCAAGAGACCCAGTACTTC
CASSPQRLQETQYF
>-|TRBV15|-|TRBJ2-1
TGTGCCACCAGCAGAGATCGCGGGCCAAACAATGAGCAGTTCTTC
CATSRDRGPNNEQFF
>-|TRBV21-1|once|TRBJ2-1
TGTGCCAGCCGGGGGGGACTAGCGGGAGTATTGAATGAGCAGTTCTTC
CASRGGLAGVLNEQFF
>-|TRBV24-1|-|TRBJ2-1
TGTGCCACCAGTGACCTTGAGGAGGCGGCCTACAATGAGCAGTTCTTC
CATSDLEEAAYNEQFF
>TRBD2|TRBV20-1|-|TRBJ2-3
TGCAGTGCTAGATCTCCCCTAGCGGGGGGCACAGATACGCAGTATTTT
CSARSPLAGGTDTQYF
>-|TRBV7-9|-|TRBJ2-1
TGTGCCAGCAGCTCCGAGACCCCCAATGAGCAGTTCTTC
CASSSETPNEQFF
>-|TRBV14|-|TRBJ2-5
TGTGCCAGCAGCCAAGATGCAGGGGAGGAGACCCAGTACTTC
CASSQDAGEETQYF
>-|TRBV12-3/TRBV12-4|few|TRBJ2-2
TGTGCCAGCAGTTTTGCGTTCACCGGGGAGCTGTTTTTT
CASSFAFTGELFF
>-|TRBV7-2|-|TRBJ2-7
TGTGCCAGCAGCCCCTGGTTCGGTTACGAGCAGTACTTC
CASSPWFGYEQYF
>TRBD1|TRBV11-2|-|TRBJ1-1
TGTGCCAGCCTGAGGATACAGGGGGCTGGAACTGAAGCTTTCTTT
CASLRIQGAGTEAFF
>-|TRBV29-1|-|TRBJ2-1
TGCAGCGTTGAAGACCTCAAGACAGTCTACAATGAGCAGTTCTTC
CSVEDLKTVYNEQFF
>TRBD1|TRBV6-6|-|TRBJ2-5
TGTGCCAGCAGTTACTCGGGCAGGGGGAAAGAGACCCAGTACTTC
CASSYSGRGKETQYF
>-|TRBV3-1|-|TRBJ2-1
TGTGCCACCGCAGCTCACCCGAGCTCCTACAATGAGCAGTTCTTC
CATAAHPSSYNEQFF
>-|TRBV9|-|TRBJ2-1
TGTGCCAGCAGCGTAGCAGACGGCAATGAGCAGTTCTTC
CASSVADGNEQFF
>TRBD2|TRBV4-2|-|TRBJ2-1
TGTGCCAGCAGTCAACTTCTAGCGGGAGAGTCACTTAGTGAGCAGTTCTTC
CASSQLLAGESLSEQFF
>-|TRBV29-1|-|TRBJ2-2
TGCAGCGTCTCCTCGCGGAGCGTGAACACCGGGGAGCTGTTTTTT
CSVSSRSVNTGELFF
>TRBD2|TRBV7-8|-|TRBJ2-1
TGTGCCAGCAGCTTATTGGCGGGGGAACGACCTAGCTCCTACAATGAGCAGTTCTTC
CASSLLAGERPSSYNEQFF
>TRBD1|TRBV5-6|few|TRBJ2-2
TGTGCCAGCAGGTTGGACAGGGGGCCCGTCGGGGAGCTGTTTTTT
CASRLDRGPVGELFF
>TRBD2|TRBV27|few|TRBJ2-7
TGTGCCAGCAGTAACGGACTAGCGGCCTACTACGAGCAGTACTTC
CASSNGLAAYYEQYF
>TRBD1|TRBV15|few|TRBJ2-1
TGTGCCACCAGCAGCAGGGGGCACGGTGGAAATGAGCAGTTCTTC
CATSSRGHGGNEQFF
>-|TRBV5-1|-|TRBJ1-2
TGCGCCAGCAGCCCCGGAACGGGAAACTATGGCTACACCTTC
CASSPGTGNYGYTF
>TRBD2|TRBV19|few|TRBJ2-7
TGTGCCAGTAGCCCGACTCTGGTGGCTAGCGGGGGCGTCTTGACCTACGAGCAGTACTTC
CASSPTLVASGGVLTYEQYF
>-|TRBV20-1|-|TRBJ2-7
TGCAGTGCTAGAGATCCTGGCCTCTTCTACGAGCAGTACTTC
CSARDPGLFYEQYF
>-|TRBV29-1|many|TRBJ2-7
TGCAGCGTTGACAGTGGAACCTACGAGCAGTACTTC
CSVDSGTYEQYF
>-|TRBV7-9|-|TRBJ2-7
TGTGCCAGCAGCTTTGTCCGCGGTGAGCAGTACTTC
CASSFVRGEQYF
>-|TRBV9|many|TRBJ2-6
TGTGCCAGCAGTGGCTCTGGGGCCAACGTCCTGACTTTC
CASSGSGANVLTF
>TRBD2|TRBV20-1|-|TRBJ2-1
TGCAGTGCTGGCACTAGCGGGAGGGCCCGGGATGAGCAGTTCTTC
CSAGTSGRARDEQFF
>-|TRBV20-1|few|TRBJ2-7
TGCAGTGCTAGAATGGGACCCTACGAGCAGTACTTC
CSARMGPYEQYF
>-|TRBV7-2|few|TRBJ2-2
TGTGCCAGCAGCATACTTAGCGGTTCTGCTAACACCGGGGAGCTGTTTTTT
CASSILSGSANTGELFF
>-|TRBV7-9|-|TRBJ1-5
TGTGCCAGCAGCTTAGGGGGGTACGGAGATCAGCCCCAGCATTTT
CASSLGGYGDQPQHF
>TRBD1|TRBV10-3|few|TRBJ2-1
TGTGCCATCAGATGGACAGGGGGAACCAATGAGCAGTTCTTC
CAIRWTGGTNEQFF
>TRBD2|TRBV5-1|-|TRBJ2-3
TGCGCCAGCAGCTTGCTCATGGTAGCGGGGGACACAGATACGCAGTATTTT
CASSLLMVAGDTDTQYF
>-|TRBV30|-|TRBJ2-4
TGTGCCTGGAGAAGGCTAACAAACATTCAGTACTTC
CAWRRLTNIQYF
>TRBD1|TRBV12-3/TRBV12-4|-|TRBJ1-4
TGTGCCAGCAGTTCGTCCGGGACAGGGAGCCCGCTGGATGAAAAACTGTTTTTT
CASSSSGTGSPLDEKLFF
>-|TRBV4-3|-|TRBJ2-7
TGCGCCAGCAGCCAAGCCCGGGCAGGGTCATACGAGCAGTACTTC
CASSQARAGSYEQYF
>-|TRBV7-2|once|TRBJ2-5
TGTGCCAGCAGCTTATCACGGTCATGGGGGACCCAGTACTTC
CASSLSRSWGTQYF
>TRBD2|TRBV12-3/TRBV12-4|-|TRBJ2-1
TGTGCCAGCAGCATTAGCGGGGGGGCTGACGCGTACAATGAGCAGTTCTTC
CASSISGGADAYNEQFF
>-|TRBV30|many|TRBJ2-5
TGTGCCTGGAGTGTCTTTGCTGGAGAGACCCAGTACTTC
CAWSVFAGETQYF
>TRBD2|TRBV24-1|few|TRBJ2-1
TGTGCCACCAGAACCGGGACTAGCGGGAGAACTGAGCAGTTCTTC
CATRTGTSGRTEQFF
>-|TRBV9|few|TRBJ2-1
TGTGCCAGCAGCGTACCTCCCACCGGGACTGACTACAATGAGCAGTTCTTC
CASSVPPTGTDYNEQFF
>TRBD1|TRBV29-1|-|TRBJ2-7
TGCAGCGTTGCGGACAGGGATATCTACGAGCAGTACTTC
CSVADRDIYEQYF
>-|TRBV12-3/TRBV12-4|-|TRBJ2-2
TGTGCCAGCACCCTAGGGATCACCGGGGAGCTGTTTTTT
CASTLGITGELFF
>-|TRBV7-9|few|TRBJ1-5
TGTGCCAGCACCCAGGACGGGGCTCTCAATCAGCCCCAGCATTTT
CASTQDGALNQPQHF
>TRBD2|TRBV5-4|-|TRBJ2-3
TGTGCCAGCAGCTTCTTAGCGGGAGTGGATACGCAGTATTTT
CASSFLAGVDTQYF